This TCR beta chain emerged from a study of blood T cell repertoires in COVID-19. Turning to the study itself: The cDNA or gDNA used as material had been derived from T cells, B-cell-depleted T cells, or PBMCs.

The CDR3 extends over 12 amino acids. V lost 5 bases and J lost 7, with 12 bases in between. Germline values: CDR1 SGDLS, CDR2 YYNGEE. In the authors' methods: From reference gene primer amplification, estimates of nucleated cell counts were derived. Measured with immunoSEQ multiplex PCR; TCRdb has only the in-frame clones, and not every one. That table supplies the V and J calls and clone size; D and trimming were determined from the DNA. The table has about 200,000 clones, 75% to 90% seen once; the top ten hold under 30%. This sequence joins TRBV9 and TRBJ1-2; D possibly corresponds to TRBD1 (5 bases). This receptor was taken from a man aged 40-49 years with acute or convalescent COVID-19. The sequencing sample was made of peripheral blood. CDR3 region: CASRGTLSGYTF. DNA for the CDR3: TGTGCCAGCAGAGGGACTTTATCTGGCTACACCTTC.